A single TCR beta chain is shown here with its context. Its antigen is currently unknown. The same CDR3 can be traced to other DNA sequences in this sample. The validation cohort, a group of more than 95 subjects, included the donors and was separate from the roughly 670-subject first cohort. This entry comes from a study of cytomegalovirus exposure and HLA in healthy donors. Some clones are missing from TCRdb's copy, which holds only in-frame ones; the method was immunoSEQ multiplex PCR. Among fewer than 350,000 clones listed, more than 75% were seen once. Findings and caveats of the study: Listed as cytomegalovirus-associated were approximately 160 TCR beta chains.

The ends lost 0 bases at V and 2 bases at J; junction bases unmatched: 2. CDR1 is SGHDT and CDR2 is YYEEEE in the germline V gene. The CDR3 consists of 14 residues. V and J are TRBV5-6 and TRBJ2-7, with TRBD1 matching over 7 bases. Sequenced sample: PBMCs. The sequence came from a woman between 18 and 29 years old in good health and CMV-seronegative. CDR3 loop: CASSLGQGAYEQYF. The CDR3 bases are TGTGCCAGCAGCTTGGGACAGGGCGCCTACGAGCAGTACTTC.